This TCR beta chain was sequenced in a study of OX40 agonist ivuxolimab in advanced cancers. Looking at the study overall: The diagnoses of dose-escalation patients were hepatocellular carcinoma, melanoma, renal cell or head and neck cancer.

Excluded were patients having autoimmune disease history or systemic immunosuppression. The table came from immunoSEQ multiplex PCR; TCRdb's copy has only in-frame clones and leaves some out. The sample shows more than 70,000 clones, more than 65% of them seen only once. The TCR sequence derives from an adult with an advanced solid tumor such as melanoma, head and neck, liver or kidney cancer. The input for sequencing was CD4+ or CD8+ T cells sorted from blood, taken in a trial of the OX40 agonist ivuxolimab.

The CDR3 loop reads CAISETWDGAITEAFF. The CDR3 nucleotides are TGTGCCATCAGTGAGACTTGGGACGGGGCAATCACTGAAGCTTTCTTT. The chain is built from TRBV10-3 and TRBJ1-1, with D possibly TRBD1 on 5 matching bases. V lost 2 bases and J lost 4, with 17 bases in between. CDR1 and CDR2 (germline): ENHRY, SYGVKD. The CDR3 is 16 amino acids.